The 15 T cell receptor beta chains below were found in one sample sequenced in a study of blood T cell repertoires in COVID-19. Only in-frame clones appear in the TCRdb table, and some are missing; sequencing was by immunoSEQ multiplex PCR. The table records over 250,000 clones, 91% of them present only once. The sequencing sample was made of peripheral blood. Receptors originate from a woman aged 25 to 39 with COVID-19, enrolled during active disease.

The gene calls are TRBV27 and TRBJ1-1; weak D call: TRBD1 (6 bases). The V end was cut by 1 base, the J end by 6 bases, with 9 bases between. This CDR3 comprises 13 residues. Germline V gene sequence: CDR1 MNHEY, CDR2 SMNVEV (reference sequence). The CDR3 here is CASSLLDSPEAFF. The CDR3 DNA reads TGTGCCAGCAGTTTATTGGACAGTCCTGAAGCTTTCTTT.

For the CDR3, the DNA is TGCGCCAGCAGCGGACCCGGGACAGGGGCTCGATACACCTTC. Amino acids: CASSGPGTGARYTF. The V gene is TRBV4-1, the J gene TRBJ1-2; TRBD1 aligns across 10 bases. The germline V gene encodes CDR1 MGHRA and CDR2 YSYEKL. Trimming removed 5 bases from V and 11 bases from J; junction bases left unmatched: 11. The CDR3 loop spans 14 amino acids.

The chain has TRBV29-1 and TRBJ2-5; D is uncertain. V was cut by 0 bases and J by 5 bases, with 4 bases left in between. The CDR3 has 11 residues. Germline V lookup: CDR1 SQVTM, CDR2 ANQGSEA. CDR3: CSVEDPETQYF. CDR3 DNA sequence: TGCAGCGTTGAAGATCCGGAGACCCAGTACTTC.

The rearrangement joins TRBV7-9 to TRBJ2-3, with 7 bases that match TRBD1. From germline, CDR1 is SEHNR and CDR2 FQNEAQ (reference sequence). J lost 0 bases, V lost 5 bases, and 8 bases had no gene match. The CDR3 loop spans 16 amino acids. This CDR3 reads CASSLTGDSSTDTQYF. In nucleotides, the CDR3 is TGTGCCAGCAGCCTAACAGGGGACAGTAGCACAGATACGCAGTATTTT.

This chain connects TRBV27 to TRBJ1-6, with 10 bases fitting TRBD1. The ends lost 5 bases at V and 7 bases at J; junction bases unmatched: 5. The CDR3 totals 15 residues. In germline, CDR1 is MNHEY, CDR2 SMNVEV (reference sequence). CDR3 protein: CASSLQDRGNSPLHF. The CDR3 bases are TGTGCCAGCAGTCTCCAGGACAGGGGGAATTCACCCCTCCACTTT.

The genes are TRBV6-1 and TRBJ1-2; 7 bases align to TRBD1. Germline CDR1 reads MNHNS; CDR2 reads SASEGT. The CDR3 has 16 residues. V lost 3 bases to trimming and J lost 3 bases; unmatched junction nucleotides: 10. CDR3 sequence: CASSDGTARVYYGYTF. CDR3 DNA: TGTGCCAGCAGTGATGGGACAGCAAGAGTGTACTATGGCTACACCTTC.

The chain has TRBV28 and TRBJ2-5; 10 bases agree with TRBD1. With 2 bases clipped from V and 2 bases from J, the junction kept 8 bases outside the gene matches. Germline assignment: CDR1 MDHEN and CDR2 SYDVKM. The CDR3 extends over 17 amino acids. This CDR3 is CASSLPRDRGEQETQYF. CDR3 sequence (DNA): TGTGCCAGCAGTTTACCCCGGGACAGGGGTGAACAAGAGACCCAGTACTTC.

The V and J genes are TRBV19 and TRBJ2-1; 9 bases line up with TRBD1. This CDR3 has 15 residues. In germline, CDR1 is LNHDA, CDR2 SQIVND (reference sequence). Trimming cost V 4 bases and J 3 bases; bases outside gene matches: 4. The CDR3 region is CASSKSTGGYNEQFF. The DNA of the CDR3 is TGTGCCAGTAGTAAGTCGACAGGGGGCTACAATGAGCAGTTCTTC.

This chain joins TRBV30 and TRBJ2-7; D perhaps matches TRBD1 (6 bases). Germline V lookup: CDR1 GTSNPN, CDR2 SVGIG (reference sequence). The CDR3 totals 15 residues. V gave up 0 bases and J gave up 4 bases, with 16 bases separating them. CDR3 in amino acids: CAWSVEGGTRYEQYF. The CDR3 DNA sequence: TGTGCCTGGAGTGTAGAAGGGGGAACTCGGTACGAGCAGTACTTC.

This clone turned up a few times. CDR3 sequence (DNA): TGTGCCAGCAGTTACTCACCGGGAGGGACTGAAGCTTTCTTT. Translation gives CASSYSPGGTEAFF. This sequence joins TRBV6-5 and TRBJ1-1; no reliable D call. This CDR3 has 14 amino acids. V lost 0 bases to trimming and J lost 5 bases, with 10 bases between them. The germline V gene has CDR1 MNHEY and CDR2 SVGAGI.

The chain employs TRBV19 and TRBJ2-5; perhaps TRBD1 as D (6 bases). V lost 3 bases to trimming and J lost 0 bases, with 11 bases between them. Germline V gives CDR1 LNHDA, CDR2 SQIVND (reference sequence). The CDR3 length is 15 residues. CDR3 sequence (DNA): TGTGCCAGTAGTATTAGGACAGCAGACCAAGAGACCCAGTACTTC. Amino acids: CASSIRTADQETQYF.

J is TRBJ2-7 and V is TRBV5-1; 8 bases line up with TRBD1. Per germline, CDR1 SGHRS and CDR2 YFSETQ. V was pared by 4 bases and J by 1 base, with 7 bases of the junction left unmatched. CDR3 length equals 15 residues. DNA for the CDR3: TGCGCCAGCAGCACGGACAGGGTTCTTTCCTACGAGCAGTACTTC. It specifies CASSTDRVLSYEQYF. Filled out from reference TRBV5-1 and TRBJ2-7, the complete variable domain reads KAGVTQTPRYLIKTRGQQVTLSCSPISGHRSVSWYQQTPGQGLQFLFEYFSETQRNKGNFPGRFSGRQFSNSRSEMNVSTLELGDSALYLCASSTDRVLSYEQYFGPGTRLTVT.

The rearrangement links TRBV19 to TRBJ1-2; D may be TRBD1 (6 bases). The V gene's germline CDR1 is LNHDA and CDR2 SQIVND (reference sequence). V lost 4 bases and J lost 4, with 7 bases in between. The CDR3 sequence is 12 residues long. The CDR3 here is CASSKDSYGYTF. As DNA, the CDR3 is TGTGCCAGTAGTAAGGACAGCTATGGCTACACCTTC.

The V gene is TRBV19, the J gene TRBJ1-2; 10 nucleotides match TRBD1. This CDR3 region has 16 residues. Looked up from germline, CDR1 is LNHDA and CDR2 is SQIVND (reference sequence). With V trimmed by 4 bases and J by 4 bases, 9 bases remained unmatched. As DNA, the CDR3 is TGTGCCAGTAGTACGCTACCGGGACAGGGGACCTATGGCTACACCTTC. This sequence encodes CASSTLPGQGTYGYTF.

V gene TRBV29-1 combines with J gene TRBJ1-2; D call uncertain. CDR1 and CDR2 (germline): SQVTM, ANQGSEA. The CDR3 spans 12 residues. Deletions cut 7 bases from V and 6 bases from J, with 15 bases between. The DNA of the CDR3 is TGCAGCGCCCGAGGGTGGCCTAATGGCTACACCTTC. It translates to CSARGWPNGYTF. The whole variable domain, remainder taken from reference TRBV29-1 and TRBJ1-2, is SAVISQKPSRDICQRGTSLTIQCQVDSQVTMMFWYRQQPGQSLTLIATANQGSEATYESGFVIDKFPISRPNLTFSTLTVSNMSPEDSSIYLCSARGWPNGYTFGSGTRLTVV.